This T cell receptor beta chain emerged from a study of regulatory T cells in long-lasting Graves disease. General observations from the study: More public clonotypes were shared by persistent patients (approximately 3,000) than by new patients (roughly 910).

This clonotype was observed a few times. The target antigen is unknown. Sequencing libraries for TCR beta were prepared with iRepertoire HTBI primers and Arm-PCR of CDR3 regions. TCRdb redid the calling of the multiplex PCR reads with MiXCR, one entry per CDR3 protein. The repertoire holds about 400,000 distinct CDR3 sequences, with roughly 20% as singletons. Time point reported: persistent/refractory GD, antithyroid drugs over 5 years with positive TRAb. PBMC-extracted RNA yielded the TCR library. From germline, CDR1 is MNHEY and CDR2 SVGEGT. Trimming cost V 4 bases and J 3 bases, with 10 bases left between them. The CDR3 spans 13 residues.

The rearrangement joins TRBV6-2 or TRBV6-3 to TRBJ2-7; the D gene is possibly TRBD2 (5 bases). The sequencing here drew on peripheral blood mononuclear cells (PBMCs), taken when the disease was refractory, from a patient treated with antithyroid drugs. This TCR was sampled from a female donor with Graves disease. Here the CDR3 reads CASSFLGGYEQYF. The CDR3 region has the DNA TGTGCCAGCAGTTTTTTAGGAGGCTACGAGCAGTACTTC.